The rows below give T cell receptor beta chains drawn from one sample of a study of blood T cell repertoires in COVID-19. Produced via immunoSEQ multiplex PCR; TCRdb's table is partial and in-frame only. Among fewer than 70,000 clones, roughly 85% were seen once, and the ten largest hold around 23%. Sequencing was performed on peripheral blood. These receptors came from a man aged 45 to 65 with acute or convalescent COVID-19. Each CDR3 is given with its conserved first and last residue. The D gene is left open where the match is weak. Some rows have no size entry. The others give once, few or many, or a class for an expanded clone.

V gene: TRBV7-6; D gene: -; clone size: -; J gene: TRBJ2-5; CDR3 DNA: TGTGCCAGCAGCCCCACAAACGGCCGGGGGGAGACCCAGTACTTC; CDR3 protein: CASSPTNGRGETQYF
V gene: TRBV5-4; D gene: TRBD1; clone size: -; J gene: TRBJ2-7; CDR3 DNA: TGTGCCAGCAGCTGGGACAGGGCCTACGAGCAGTACTTC; CDR3 protein: CASSWDRAYEQYF
V gene: TRBV30; D gene: -; clone size: -; J gene: TRBJ1-6; CDR3 DNA: TGTGCCTGGAGTGGGACTCGGAGCTCCTATAATTCACCCCTCCACTTT; CDR3 protein: CAWSGTRSSYNSPLHF
V gene: TRBV2; D gene: TRBD1; clone size: few; J gene: TRBJ1-4; CDR3 DNA: TGTGCCAGCAGTGGGGGACAGGGGACGTTGGATGAAAAACTGTTTTTT; CDR3 protein: CASSGGQGTLDEKLFF
V gene: TRBV3-1/TRBV3-2; D gene: TRBD2; clone size: -; J gene: TRBJ2-2; CDR3 DNA: TGTGCCAGCAGCCAAGAGGGACTAGCGGCAGACACCGGGGAGCTGTTTTTT; CDR3 protein: CASSQEGLAADTGELFF
V gene: TRBV4-1; D gene: -; clone size: once; J gene: TRBJ1-1; CDR3 DNA: TGCGCCAGCAGCCAAGGGGAAATGATACTAGTGTTGGGTACTGAAGCTTTCTTT; CDR3 protein: CASSQGEMILVLGTEAFF
V gene: TRBV2; D gene: -; clone size: -; J gene: TRBJ1-1; CDR3 DNA: TGTGCCAGCATTTCGGACAGCTTGAACACTGAAGCTTTCTTT; CDR3 protein: CASISDSLNTEAFF
V gene: TRBV12-5; D gene: -; clone size: -; J gene: TRBJ1-5; CDR3 DNA: TGTGCTAGTGGTTTCGCCCTCATGGGGCAGAGCAATCAGCCCCAGCATTTT; CDR3 protein: CASGFALMGQSNQPQHF
V gene: TRBV11-2; D gene: -; clone size: -; J gene: TRBJ2-3; CDR3 DNA: TGTGCCAGCAGCCTCGGGACAAGGGCAGATACGCAGTATTTT; CDR3 protein: CASSLGTRADTQYF
V gene: TRBV5-4; D gene: TRBD2; clone size: -; J gene: TRBJ2-7; CDR3 DNA: TGTGCCAGCAGCTCATATAGCGGGGGAGCTCCCTACGAGCAGTACTTC; CDR3 protein: CASSSYSGGAPYEQYF
V gene: TRBV6-5; D gene: TRBD1; clone size: -; J gene: TRBJ1-4; CDR3 DNA: TGTGCCAGCAGTATGGGGACAGGAGACGGGGAAAAACTGTTTTTT; CDR3 protein: CASSMGTGDGEKLFF
V gene: TRBV19; D gene: TRBD1; clone size: -; J gene: TRBJ1-4; CDR3 DNA: TGTGCCAGTAGTAGGGTCCAACGCAGGGGGGCGGATTACGAAAAACTGTTTTTT; CDR3 protein: CASSRVQRRGADYEKLFF
V gene: TRBV19; D gene: TRBD1; clone size: -; J gene: TRBJ1-3; CDR3 DNA: TGTGCCAGTAGTGTAGACAGGGGAATTGGAAACACCATATATTTT; CDR3 protein: CASSVDRGIGNTIYF
V gene: TRBV18; D gene: TRBD1; clone size: -; J gene: TRBJ2-7; CDR3 DNA: TGTGCCAGCTCCCCCACACAGGGGGGCAGGGCCCACGAGCAGTACTTC; CDR3 protein: CASSPTQGGRAHEQYF
V gene: TRBV5-1; D gene: TRBD1; clone size: -; J gene: TRBJ1-6; CDR3 DNA: TGCGCCAGCAGCCCGCTACCCTTTGGACAGGGGTTGAGTTCACCCCTCCACTTT; CDR3 protein: CASSPLPFGQGLSSPLHF
V gene: TRBV4-2; D gene: TRBD1; clone size: -; J gene: TRBJ1-2; CDR3 DNA: TGTGCCAGCAGCCGGGACAGGGGGAACTATGGCTACACCTTC; CDR3 protein: CASSRDRGNYGYTF
V gene: TRBV2; D gene: TRBD1; clone size: -; J gene: TRBJ1-2; CDR3 DNA: TGTGCCAGCAGCCCGGACAGGGACTATGGCTACACCTTC; CDR3 protein: CASSPDRDYGYTF
V gene: TRBV7-6; D gene: TRBD2; clone size: few; J gene: TRBJ2-2; CDR3 DNA: TGTGCCAGCAGCTCCGGGACTAGCGTCAACACCGGGGAGCTGTTTTTT; CDR3 protein: CASSSGTSVNTGELFF
V gene: TRBV6-5; D gene: -; clone size: -; J gene: TRBJ2-1; CDR3 DNA: TGTGCCAGCAGCAGGGACACCGGAAGGAATGAGCAGTTCTTC; CDR3 protein: CASSRDTGRNEQFF
V gene: TRBV6-2/TRBV6-3; D gene: -; clone size: once; J gene: TRBJ2-7; CDR3 DNA: TGTGCCAGCAGTCCGGGGTACTACGAGCAGTACTTC; CDR3 protein: CASSPGYYEQYF
V gene: TRBV5-1; D gene: -; clone size: -; J gene: TRBJ2-2; CDR3 DNA: TGCGCCAGCAGCAAGCCCCAGAACACCGGGGAGCTGTTTTTT; CDR3 protein: CASSKPQNTGELFF
V gene: TRBV11-2; D gene: -; clone size: -; J gene: TRBJ2-7; CDR3 DNA: TGTGCCAGCAGCTTAACGAGATACGAGCAGTACTTC; CDR3 protein: CASSLTRYEQYF
V gene: TRBV11-2; D gene: TRBD1; clone size: -; J gene: TRBJ1-1; CDR3 DNA: TGTGCCAGCAGCACCCACAGGGGTCCCACTGAAGCTTTCTTT; CDR3 protein: CASSTHRGPTEAFF
V gene: TRBV2; D gene: -; clone size: -; J gene: TRBJ2-1; CDR3 DNA: TGTGCCAGCAGTCTAGACGGGAGCTCCTACAATGAGCAGTTCTTC; CDR3 protein: CASSLDGSSYNEQFF
V gene: TRBV7-9; D gene: TRBD1; clone size: -; J gene: TRBJ1-1; CDR3 DNA: TGTGCCAGCAGCCCGCGGACAGGCCCTGAAGCTTTCTTT; CDR3 protein: CASSPRTGPEAFF
V gene: TRBV30; D gene: -; clone size: -; J gene: TRBJ1-2; CDR3 DNA: TGTGCCTGGAGGGGACTAGCGGATGGCTACACCTTC; CDR3 protein: CAWRGLADGYTF
V gene: TRBV12-5; D gene: TRBD2; clone size: -; J gene: TRBJ2-1; CDR3 DNA: TGTGCTAGTGGTCTAGCGGGGGGGCCGCGGGATGAGCAGTTCTTC; CDR3 protein: CASGLAGGPRDEQFF
V gene: TRBV14; D gene: -; clone size: -; J gene: TRBJ2-3; CDR3 DNA: TGTGCCAGCAGCAGTCGGGGAATTCGGAAAGGAGATACGCAGTATTTT; CDR3 protein: CASSSRGIRKGDTQYF
V gene: TRBV12-5; D gene: -; clone size: -; J gene: TRBJ2-7; CDR3 DNA: TGTGCTAGTGGTTTTTACTCAGGGGTATGGGGCGAGCAGTACTTC; CDR3 protein: CASGFYSGVWGEQYF
V gene: TRBV18; D gene: TRBD1; clone size: once; J gene: TRBJ1-2; CDR3 DNA: TGTGCCAGCTCAGGACAGGGGGCAAGTGGCTACACCTTC; CDR3 protein: CASSGQGASGYTF
V gene: TRBV30; D gene: -; clone size: -; J gene: TRBJ1-2; CDR3 DNA: TGTGCCTGGAGTCGAGGGAGCGCTAACTATGGCTACACCTTC; CDR3 protein: CAWSRGSANYGYTF
V gene: TRBV4-1; D gene: TRBD1; clone size: -; J gene: TRBJ2-1; CDR3 DNA: TGCGCCAGCAGCTACGGGACAGGGAACAATGAGCAGTTCTTC; CDR3 protein: CASSYGTGNNEQFF
V gene: TRBV5-1; D gene: -; clone size: once; J gene: TRBJ2-6; CDR3 DNA: TGCGCCAGCAGCAGGGACATGAGCTCTGGGGCCAACGTCCTGACTTTC; CDR3 protein: CASSRDMSSGANVLTF